This T cell receptor (beta chain) originates from a study of persistence of HIV-infected CD4 T cells. Whole-study context: The sample holds CD4+ T cells responsive to CMV or HIV-1 Gag.

This CDR3 is built from 14 residues. CDR1 MNHEY and CDR2 SVGAGI come from the germline V gene. Trimming took off 6 bases at V and 4 bases at J, with 12 bases between the two ends. The immunoSEQ assay was version 4, run in survey mode. Assay: immunoSEQ multiplex PCR; the TCRdb copy retains only in-frame clones and omits some. This sample has some 48,000 clones; 75% to 85% occur once, and the top ten carry about 3%. Cells were stimulated with CMV-infected fibroblast lysates at roughly 10 ug/mL. CD40L-negative CD69-negative CD45RO-high memory CD4+ T cells were sorted as populations depleted of antigen-responding cells. Adults with HIV-1 started suppressive ART while chronically infected. For roughly 19 hours, CD8-depleted PBMCs received anti-CD28/CD49d costimulation, a CD40-blocking antibody and enfuvirtide. Details on this clone: Its antigen is not known.

Whole-study results and caveats: Proviral oligoclonality tracked with TCR oligoclonality within the same sorted cells.

This sample comprised CD4+ T cells sorted from PBMCs after roughly 18-hour stimulation, obtained from a patient who received antiretroviral therapy. The chain uses TRBV6-5 and TRBJ1-4; TRBD1 might be the D (5 bases). This clonotype originated in an adult man with HIV who was CMV-seropositive. Written as DNA, the CDR3 is TGTGCCAGCAGGCGGGACCGCCTTAATGAAAAACTGTTTTTT. Protein: CASRRDRLNEKLFF.